A single sample is the source of the 9 T cell receptor beta chains below, sequenced in a study of blood T cell repertoires in COVID-19. Libraries were prepared by immunoSEQ multiplex PCR; TCRdb keeps only in-frame clonotypes and omits some of them. The repertoire holds under 140,000 clones, with less than 75% as singletons. Specimen: peripheral blood. The source of these receptors is a woman aged 55-70 years with acute or convalescent COVID-19.

The rearrangement links TRBV10-3 to TRBJ2-5; 10 nucleotides line up with TRBD2. Unmatched junction bases numbered 8, after V lost 6 bases and J lost 4 bases. The V gene's germline CDR1 is ENHRY and CDR2 SYGVKD. The CDR3 extends over 15 amino acids. This CDR3 reads CAIRGSGGAAETQYF. The CDR3 region has the DNA TGTGCCATCAGGGGGAGCGGGGGGGCCGCAGAGACCCAGTACTTC.

This chain joins TRBV5-6 and TRBJ2-2; 10 bases are shared with TRBD1. V dropped 3 bases and J dropped 2; count of bases not matched to a gene: 7. Germline CDR1 reads SGHDT; CDR2 reads YYEEEE. The CDR3 runs to 17 residues. The CDR3 is CASSSLRQGANTGELFF. The CDR3 coding sequence is TGTGCCAGCAGCTCCCTGAGACAGGGGGCAAACACCGGGGAGCTGTTTTTT. Together with reference TRBV5-6 and TRBJ2-2, the CDR3 gives the full variable domain: DAGVTQSPTHLIKTRGQQVTLRCSPKSGHDTVSWYQQALGQGPQFIFQYYEEEERQRGNFPDRFSGHQFPNYSSELNVNALLLGDSALYLCASSSLRQGANTGELFFGEGSRLTVL.

The chain couples TRBV6-5 to TRBJ1-3; tentatively, D is TRBD1 (5 bases). V shed 6 bases and J shed 2 bases, with 14 bases lying between them. The CDR3 consists of 15 residues. CDR1 is MNHEY and CDR2 is SVGAGI in the germline V gene. Here the CDR3 DNA reads TGTGCCAGCAGCCCCCCCGGGGGGGCTGGAAACACCATATATTTT. Its translation is CASSPPGGAGNTIYF.

This clone has just a few counts. The rearrangement joins TRBV20-1 to TRBJ1-2, with no clear D. There are 11 residues in the CDR3. Trimming shortened V by 3 bases and J by 4 bases, and 6 bases separated the two germline ends. Germline V gives CDR1 DFQATT, CDR2 SNEGSKA (reference sequence). The DNA of the CDR3 is TGCAGTGCTAGTGGCAGCTATGGCTACACCTTC. As protein: CSASGSYGYTF.

J is TRBJ1-2 and V is TRBV5-5; 9 nucleotides match TRBD1. Germline CDR1 reads SGHKS; CDR2 reads YYEKEE (reference sequence). This CDR3 contains 16 residues. The junction had 7 bases not matched to a gene; V was cut back by 3 bases and J by 1 base. The CDR3, as DNA: TGTGCCAGCAGCTCGCGAACAGGGGGCAGTAACTATGGCTACACCTTC. Protein product: CASSSRTGGSNYGYTF. Drawing the rest from reference TRBV5-5 and TRBJ1-2, the complete variable domain is DAGVTQSPTHLIKTRGQQVTLRCSPISGHKSVSWYQQVLGQGPQFIFQYYEKEERGRGNFPDRFSARQFPNYSSELNVNALLLGDSALYLCASSSRTGGSNYGYTFGSGTRLTVV.

This chain connects TRBV7-6 to TRBJ1-1, with a tentative D call TRBD1 (5 bases). CDR3 length: 18 amino acids. V shed 1 base and J shed 7 bases, with 25 bases lying between them. Germline assignment: CDR1 SGHVS and CDR2 FNYEAQ. The CDR3 region has the DNA TGTGCCAGCAGCTTAGGCGGCTATAGGGGCCCGCGAAACGGTGAAGCTTTCTTT. It is translated as CASSLGGYRGPRNGEAFF.

The gene calls are TRBV6-1 and TRBJ2-6; no definite D call. Trimming cost V 1 base and J 4 bases, with 8 bases left between them. The CDR3 runs to 15 residues. Looked up from germline, CDR1 is MNHNS and CDR2 is SASEGT. Written as DNA, the CDR3 is TGTGCCAGCAGTGAAGAGCGAACAGGGGCCAACGTCCTGACTTTC. It translates to CASSEERTGANVLTF.

This clone came up a few times. The CDR3 DNA sequence: TGTGCCTGGAGTGTATCGGTCATCACTGAAGCTTTCTTT. Amino acid sequence: CAWSVSVITEAFF. The chain recombines TRBV30 with TRBJ1-1; no definite D call. Trimming took 0 bases from V and 4 from J, leaving 9 bases between them. The CDR3 is made up of 13 amino acids. Germline CDR1 GTSNPN, CDR2 SVGIG (reference sequence).

A word on this clone: This may be a read error: a much more frequent sequence differs by one nucleotide. V usage is TRBV6-5 and J usage is TRBJ2-3; 9 bases map to TRBD2. Germline V gives CDR1 MNHEY, CDR2 SVGAGI. The CDR3 extends over 16 amino acids. The trim removed 0 bases at V and 6 bases at J, leaving 7 bases unmatched. For the CDR3, the DNA is TGTGCCAGCAGTTACTCGAACGCGGGGGGGGTGGATACGCAGTATTTT. The encoded protein is CASSYSNAGGVDTQYF.